The clone carrying this TCR beta chain was recorded once. The data originate from a study of radiotherapy plus CTLA-4 blockade in lung cancer. The ends were cut back, 6 bases at V and 3 bases at J, with 14 bases in the middle. The V gene's germline CDR1 is MDHEN and CDR2 SYDVKM. The CDR3 extends over 15 amino acids. TCRdb keeps only in-frame clones here, not all; method: immunoSEQ multiplex PCR. Of tens of thousands of clones listed, about three quarters were seen once; the top ten hold 2.4%. This specimen consisted of peripheral blood, obtained from a patient treated with radiotherapy plus ipilimumab. The receptor comes from a human donor with non-small cell lung cancer whose response to radiotherapy plus ipilimumab could not be evaluated. The chain uses TRBV28 and TRBJ2-2; D might be TRBD1 (5 bases). The CDR3 spells CASRPADIHTGELFF. The CDR3 DNA follows: TGTGCCAGCAGGCCCGCGGACATTCACACCGGGGAGCTGTTTTTT. The complete variable domain, with remaining parts taken from reference TRBV28 and TRBJ2-2, reads DVKVTQSSRYLVKRTGEKVFLECVQDMDHENMFWYRQDPGLGLRLIYFSYDVKMKEKGDIPEGYSVSREKKERFSLILESASTNQTSMYLCASRPADIHTGELFFGEGSRLTVL.